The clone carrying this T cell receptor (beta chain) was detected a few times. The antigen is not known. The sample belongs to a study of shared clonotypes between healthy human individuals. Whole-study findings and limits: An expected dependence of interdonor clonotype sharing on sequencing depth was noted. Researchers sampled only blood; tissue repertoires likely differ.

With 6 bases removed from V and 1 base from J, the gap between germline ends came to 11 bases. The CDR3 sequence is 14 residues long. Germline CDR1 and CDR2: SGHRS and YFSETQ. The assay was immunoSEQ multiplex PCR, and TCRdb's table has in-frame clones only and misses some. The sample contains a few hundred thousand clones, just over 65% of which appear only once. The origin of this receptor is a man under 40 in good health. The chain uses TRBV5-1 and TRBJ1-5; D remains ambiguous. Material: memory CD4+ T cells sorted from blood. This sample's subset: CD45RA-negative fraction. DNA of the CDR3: TGCGCCAGCACCGGAATTACAAGCAATCAGCCCCAGCATTTT. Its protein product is CASTGITSNQPQHF.